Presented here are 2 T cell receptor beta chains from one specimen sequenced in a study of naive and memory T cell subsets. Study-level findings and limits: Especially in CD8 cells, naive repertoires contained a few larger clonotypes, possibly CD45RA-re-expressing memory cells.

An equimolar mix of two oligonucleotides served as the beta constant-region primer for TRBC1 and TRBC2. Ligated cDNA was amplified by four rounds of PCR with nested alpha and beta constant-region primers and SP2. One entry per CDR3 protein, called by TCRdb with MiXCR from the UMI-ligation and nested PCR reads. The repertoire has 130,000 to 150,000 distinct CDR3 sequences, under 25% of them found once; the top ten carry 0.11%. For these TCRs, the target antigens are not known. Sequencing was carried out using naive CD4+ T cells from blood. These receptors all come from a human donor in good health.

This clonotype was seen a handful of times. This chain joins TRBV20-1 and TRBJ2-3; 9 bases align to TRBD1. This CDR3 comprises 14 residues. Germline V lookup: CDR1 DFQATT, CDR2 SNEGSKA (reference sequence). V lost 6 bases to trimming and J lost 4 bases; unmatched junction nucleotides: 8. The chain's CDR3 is CSARRTGAPDTQYF. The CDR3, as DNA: TGCAGTGCCCGGAGGACAGGGGCGCCAGATACGCAGTATTTT.

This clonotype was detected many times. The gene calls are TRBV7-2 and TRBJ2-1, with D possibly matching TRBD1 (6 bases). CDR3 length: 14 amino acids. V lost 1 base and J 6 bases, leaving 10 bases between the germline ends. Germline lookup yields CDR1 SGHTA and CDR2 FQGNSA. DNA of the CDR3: TGTGCCAGCAGCTTAGGCCCACAGGGCAATGAGCAGTTCTTC. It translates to CASSLGPQGNEQFF.